Detailed here is one T cell receptor beta chain. This record comes from a study of blood T cell repertoires in COVID-19. Background on the study: Spain, Italy and the United States supplied samples that represented acute and convalescent COVID-19. From T cells, B-cell-depleted T cells, or PBMCs came the material, which was cDNA or gDNA.

In the original analysis: Quantification of nucleated cells was approximated via reference gene primer amplification. Produced via immunoSEQ multiplex PCR; TCRdb's table is partial and in-frame only. From that table come the V and J calls and clone size; the DNA was used to work out D and trimming. The sample includes approximately 120,000 clones, roughly 88% seen only once; the top ten take 5% to 6%. Germline values: CDR1 SGHTA, CDR2 FQGNSA. CDR3 length: 16 amino acids. The V gene end was trimmed by 4 bases and the J gene end by 1 base; junction bases not matched to a gene: 7. The rearrangement uses TRBV7-2 and TRBJ2-3; 8 nucleotides agree with TRBD2. The sequence came from a human donor in a cohort sampled during active COVID-19. Sequencing used peripheral blood. CDR3 sequence reads: CASSSTGTRGTDTQYF. The CDR3 bases are TGTGCCAGCAGCTCCACCGGGACTAGGGGCACAGATACGCAGTATTTT.